This TCR beta chain is drawn from a study of T cells in Graves' hyperthyroidism and ophthalmopathy. Study observations and caveats: Within blood appeared most thyroid clonotypes that had expanded above 0.001.

Concerning this clonotype itself: What it binds is unknown.

Germline V lookup: CDR1 KGHSH, CDR2 LQKENI. The CDR3 totals 14 residues. The V end lost 4 bases, the J end lost 4 bases, and 14 bases lay between the germline ends. Initially, at the first diagnosis of hyperthyroidism and before any ophthalmopathy symptoms, blood was sampled. Researchers took RNA transcripts and amplified the TCR beta CDR3 regions from them. The HTBI primer set served for first-round RT-PCR of the TCR CDR3. TCRdb itself ran the multiplex PCR reads through MiXCR, one entry per CDR3 protein. The sample includes around 700,000 distinct CDR3 sequences, around a sixth of them seen just once.

The TCR sequence derives from a woman between 50 and 59 years old with Graves' hyperthyroidism that later progressed to Graves' ophthalmopathy. The source material was blood. The chain recombines TRBV18 with TRBJ2-7; D is unresolved. The chain's CDR3 is CASSLYQDGYEQYF. DNA for the CDR3: TGTGCCAGCTCACTTTATCAGGACGGATACGAGCAGTACTTC.